The 13 T cell receptor beta chains listed next were all sequenced from one sample in a study of cytomegalovirus exposure and HLA in healthy donors. Primers for the PCR totalled 60 Vbeta and 13 Jbeta. Clones were read by immunoSEQ multiplex PCR, and TCRdb kept only the in-frame ones, dropping some. The sample has some 77,000 clones, 60% to 80% seen once; the top ten hold around 23%. Sequenced material: PBMCs. These receptor sequences come from a woman between 50 and 59 years old in good health and CMV-seropositive.

The rearrangement joins TRBV2 to TRBJ2-5, with TRBD1 matching over 8 bases. CDR3 length: 15 residues. V lost 6 bases, J lost 5 bases, and 11 bases stayed unmatched. Germline V lookup: CDR1 SNHLY, CDR2 FYNNEI. In nucleotides, the CDR3 is TGTGCCAGCAGGGCAGGACAGGGTCCGGGGGAGACCCAGTACTTC. Translating it yields CASRAGQGPGETQYF.

V is TRBV19 and J is TRBJ1-5, with D perhaps matching TRBD1 (6 bases). This CDR3 has 17 amino acids. V lost 10 bases, J lost 0 bases, and 22 bases lay in between. Looked up from germline, CDR1 is LNHDA and CDR2 is SQIVND (reference sequence). Here the CDR3 reads CATLEARSRGSNQPQHF. The CDR3 DNA reads TGTGCCACCCTAGAGGCCCGGTCCAGGGGTAGCAATCAGCCCCAGCATTTT.

This clone appeared once. The rearrangement joins TRBV7-3 to TRBJ1-1, with D possibly matching TRBD1 (5 bases). The CDR3 is 15 amino acids. Germline V gene sequence: CDR1 SGHTA, CDR2 FQGTGA. The germline V and J ends were trimmed by 0 bases and 4 bases, with 12 bases remaining between them. The DNA for the CDR3 is TGTGCCAGCAGCTTAACGGGCCAGGGCAGCACTGAAGCTTTCTTT. Its protein product is CASSLTGQGSTEAFF. Full variable domain (rest looked up from reference TRBV7-3 and TRBJ1-1): GAGVSQTPSNKVTEKGKYVELRCDPISGHTALYWYRQSLGQGPEFLIYFQGTGAADDSGLPNDRFFAVRPEGSVSTLKIQRTERGDSAVYLCASSLTGQGSTEAFFGQGTRLTVV.

This chain connects TRBV30 to TRBJ2-1; possible D gene TRBD1, 6 bases. The length of the CDR3 is 14 residues. The germline CDR1 and CDR2 sequences are GTSNPN and SVGIG (reference sequence). V lost 4 bases to trimming and J lost 3 bases, with 13 bases between them. CDR3 bases: TGTGCCTGGAAGCCTGGACAGCTCTACAATGAGCAGTTCTTC. It specifies CAWKPGQLYNEQFF.

The chain has TRBV18 and TRBJ1-1; D is undetermined. This CDR3 is built from 15 residues. The germline V gene has CDR1 KGHSH and CDR2 LQKENI. The V end was cut by 0 bases, the J end by 0 bases, with 8 bases between. The DNA for the CDR3 is TGTGCCAGCTCACCACCTAACTCTTTGAACACTGAAGCTTTCTTT. Translated, it gives CASSPPNSLNTEAFF.

The chain combines TRBV2 with TRBJ1-1; no definite D call. Trimming cost V 4 bases and J 1 base, with 13 bases left between them. CDR3 length: 15 amino acids. The germline gives CDR1 SNHLY, CDR2 FYNNEI. CDR3 nucleotides: TGTGCCAGCAGTGGGGCTTTGGGGAGGAACACTGAAGCTTTCTTT. Translating it yields CASSGALGRNTEAFF.

The genes are TRBV4-1 and TRBJ2-1, with D tentatively TRBD1 (6 bases). CDR1 is MGHRA and CDR2 is YSYEKL in the germline V gene. With 2 bases removed from V and 1 base from J, the gap between germline ends came to 12 bases. The CDR3 contains 16 residues. CDR3 region: CASSQPGTRSYNEQFF. The CDR3 nucleotides are TGCGCCAGCAGCCAACCCGGGACAAGATCCTACAATGAGCAGTTCTTC.

This clone was picked up a small number of times. This chain uses TRBV11-3 with TRBJ2-4, with 7 bases that match TRBD1. After removal of 2 bases from V and 7 bases from J, the junction contained 8 bases not matched to a gene. The CDR3 is made up of 15 amino acids. Germline V gives CDR1 SGHNT, CDR2 YENEEA. The CDR3 here is CASSLINRGENIQYF. Written as DNA, the CDR3 is TGTGCCAGCAGCTTAATTAACAGGGGAGAGAACATTCAGTACTTC. Full variable domain (remainder filled in from reference TRBV11-3 and TRBJ2-4): EAGVVQSPRYKIIEKKQPVAFWCNPISGHNTLYWYLQNLGQGPELLIRYENEEAVDDSQLPKDRFSAERLKGVDSTLKIQPAELGDSAVYLCASSLINRGENIQYFGAGTRLSVL.

The chain links TRBV5-6 to TRBJ2-7; 8 nucleotides match TRBD1. Germline-derived CDR1 and CDR2 are SGHDT and YYEEEE. The trim removed 3 bases at V and 0 bases at J, leaving 5 bases unmatched. This CDR3 has 15 amino acids. CDR3 sequence reads: CASSSRDRSSYEQYF. DNA for the CDR3: TGTGCCAGCAGCTCGAGGGACAGGAGCTCCTACGAGCAGTACTTC.

V gene TRBV5-1 combines with J gene TRBJ2-5; TRBD2 aligns across 10 bases. CDR1 SGHRS and CDR2 YFSETQ come from the germline V gene. V lost 4 bases and J lost 3; bases outside the gene matches: 6. CDR3 length: 15 amino acids. The CDR3 DNA sequence: TGCGCCAGCAGCCATCTAGCGGGGGTAAAAGAGACCCAGTACTTC. Protein sequence: CASSHLAGVKETQYF.

The V and J genes are TRBV7-2 and TRBJ1-5; the D gene is possibly TRBD1 (5 bases). V lost 0 bases and J lost 0, with 15 bases in between. CDR1 is SGHTA, CDR2 FQGNSA, per germline. This CDR3 comprises 18 residues. The CDR3 here is CASSLAVAGHYSNQPQHF. CDR3 bases: TGTGCCAGCAGCTTAGCAGTAGCCGGACACTATAGCAATCAGCCCCAGCATTTT.

The gene calls are TRBV6-1 and TRBJ1-3; maybe TRBD1 (6 bases). In germline, CDR1 is MNHNS, CDR2 SASEGT. The CDR3 is made up of 15 amino acids. The V end lost 5 bases, the J end lost 4 bases, and 15 bases lay between the germline ends. In nucleotides, the CDR3 is TGTGCCAGCAGTTCATACCAGGGGACCGGAAACACCATATATTTT. Its protein product is CASSSYQGTGNTIYF.

This chain links TRBV13 with TRBJ2-1, with 8 bases lining up with TRBD1. V shed 5 bases and J 5 bases; nucleotides not matched to a gene: 14. The CDR3 runs to 17 residues. CDR1 and CDR2 (germline): PRHDT, FYEKMQ (reference sequence). CDR3 protein: CASSARDRGRRDNEQFF. CDR3 sequence (DNA): TGTGCCAGCAGCGCACGAGACAGGGGAAGGCGCGACAATGAGCAGTTCTTC. Together with reference TRBV13 and TRBJ2-1, the CDR3 gives the full variable domain: AAGVIQSPRHLIKEKRETATLKCYPIPRHDTVYWYQQGPGQDPQFLISFYEKMQSDKGSIPDRFSAQQFSDYHSELNMSSLELGDSALYFCASSARDRGRRDNEQFFGPGTRLTVL.